This is a list of T cell receptor beta chains from one sample in a study of a mutant IDH1 vaccine in newly diagnosed glioma. No antigens are known for them. Produced via immunoSEQ multiplex PCR; TCRdb's table is partial and in-frame only. The data contain approximately 57,000 clones, less than 85% of them seen just once; the ten biggest clones take up over 3%. The sample here was PBMCs, taken from a glioma patient whose treatment included an IDH1 peptide vaccine. Source of these receptors: a young woman with glioma. Some clones in this sample may be carry-over from other donors' samples. CDR3s include the opening cysteine and the closing phenylalanine or tryptophan. Each record gives: J gene, CDR3 length, V gene, CDR3 protein.

j_call: TRBJ2-3
cdr3_length: 13
v_call: TRBV27
cdr3_aa: CASSLVSGDTQYF

j_call: TRBJ1-1
cdr3_length: 11
v_call: TRBV5-5
cdr3_aa: CASSLAAEAFF

j_call: TRBJ1-2
cdr3_length: 12
v_call: TRBV6-5
cdr3_aa: CASLDPRKGYTF

j_call: TRBJ2-2
cdr3_length: 14
v_call: TRBV6-4
cdr3_aa: CASSDVANTGELFF

j_call: TRBJ1-6
cdr3_length: 14
v_call: TRBV5-1
cdr3_aa: CASSPDRPNSPLHF

j_call: TRBJ1-1
cdr3_length: 14
v_call: TRBV7-3
cdr3_aa: CASSLVTGGLGAFF

j_call: TRBJ2-7
cdr3_length: 13
v_call: TRBV19
cdr3_aa: CASSIGREAEQYF

j_call: TRBJ2-5
cdr3_length: 18
v_call: TRBV10-3
cdr3_aa: CATWVGPRGPGDQETQYF

j_call: TRBJ2-1
cdr3_length: 13
v_call: TRBV9
cdr3_aa: CASSVDPYDLQFF

j_call: TRBJ1-5
cdr3_length: 14
v_call: TRBV7-2
cdr3_aa: CASAIQADNQPQHF

j_call: TRBJ1-4
cdr3_length: 12
v_call: TRBV6-6
cdr3_aa: CASGRDTEKLFF

j_call: TRBJ2-1
cdr3_length: 17
v_call: TRBV5-6
cdr3_aa: CASSLQLGLAGNNEQFF

j_call: TRBJ2-5
cdr3_length: 12
v_call: TRBV5-4
cdr3_aa: CASSSGMETQYF

j_call: TRBJ2-7
cdr3_length: 15
v_call: TRBV5-4
cdr3_aa: CASSEGLAGGNEQYF

j_call: TRBJ2-4
cdr3_length: 16
v_call: TRBV19
cdr3_aa: CASSSPGLPKGNIQYF

j_call: TRBJ2-7
cdr3_length: 14
v_call: TRBV19
cdr3_aa: CASSLSTGYYEQYF

j_call: TRBJ2-7
cdr3_length: 13
v_call: TRBV6-5
cdr3_aa: CASSPTGGYEQYF

j_call: TRBJ2-7
cdr3_length: 17
v_call: TRBV18
cdr3_aa: CASSPSGTGVGLIEQYF

j_call: TRBJ2-3
cdr3_length: 15
v_call: TRBV5-4
cdr3_aa: CASSLVGGLTDTQYF

j_call: TRBJ2-3
cdr3_length: 13
v_call: TRBV2
cdr3_aa: CASPGGSTDTQYF

j_call: TRBJ2-7
cdr3_length: 11
v_call: TRBV29-1
cdr3_aa: CSVGWVYEQYF

j_call: TRBJ1-1
cdr3_length: 17
v_call: TRBV4-1
cdr3_aa: CASSQERLAGVNTEAFF

j_call: TRBJ1-2
cdr3_length: 14
v_call: TRBV6-5
cdr3_aa: CASNPTGTNYGYTF

j_call: TRBJ1-1
cdr3_length: 15
v_call: TRBV6-1
cdr3_aa: CASSEAGSMNTEAFF

j_call: TRBJ1-2
cdr3_length: 15
v_call: TRBV27
cdr3_aa: CASSFNSWANYGYTF

j_call: TRBJ2-7
cdr3_length: 15
v_call: TRBV4-2
cdr3_aa: CASSVGLGMGSEQYF

j_call: TRBJ2-5
cdr3_length: 12
v_call: TRBV5-1
cdr3_aa: CASSSTQETQYF

j_call: TRBJ2-2
cdr3_length: 14
v_call: TRBV6-5
cdr3_aa: CASSFTGSNGELFF